These T cell receptor beta chains were read from a single sample in a study of T cells after yellow fever vaccination. TCRdb recomputed calls from the 5' RACE reads with MiXCR, one row per CDR3 protein. The table shows about 240,000 distinct CDR3 sequences, with 6% to 7.5% occurring only once. The sequences come from CD4+ T cells sorted from PBMCs, collected 15 days after the yellow fever booster vaccination. These receptors were collected from a man under 40 who received the YFV17D yellow fever vaccine. Each CDR3 is given with its conserved first and last residue. A D gene is named only where the DNA matches it firmly. Only some rows state a clone size, as once, few, many or a class for expanded clones.

j_gene: TRBJ2-5
d_gene: -
v_gene: TRBV12-3/TRBV12-4
abundance: -
CDR3nt: TGTGCCAGCAGTCGGACAGTGTACCAAGAGACCCAGTACTTC
CDR3aa: CASSRTVYQETQYF

j_gene: TRBJ2-2
d_gene: -
v_gene: TRBV6-5
abundance: many
CDR3nt: TGTGCCAGCAGTTCGACCCACACCGGGGAGCTGTTTTTT
CDR3aa: CASSSTHTGELFF

j_gene: TRBJ2-1
d_gene: TRBD2
v_gene: TRBV5-5
abundance: many
CDR3nt: TGTGCCAGCAGCTTGGCTAGCGGGGGTGAGCAGTTCTTC
CDR3aa: CASSLASGGEQFF

j_gene: TRBJ1-5
d_gene: -
v_gene: TRBV6-2/TRBV6-3
abundance: few
CDR3nt: TGTGCCAGCAATGGTCAGGCCAATGGTTTGCCCCAGCATTTT
CDR3aa: CASNGQANGLPQHF

j_gene: TRBJ2-3
d_gene: -
v_gene: TRBV7-9
abundance: -
CDR3nt: TGTGCCAGCAGCGCCGGGACCGGCACAGATACGCAGTATTTT
CDR3aa: CASSAGTGTDTQYF

j_gene: TRBJ2-5
d_gene: -
v_gene: TRBV6-5
abundance: many
CDR3nt: TGTGCCAGCAGTTACTCTGGGGTCCAAGAGACCCAGTACTTC
CDR3aa: CASSYSGVQETQYF

j_gene: TRBJ2-2
d_gene: TRBD2
v_gene: TRBV6-1
abundance: few
CDR3nt: TGTGCCAGCTCCGGGACTACGAACACCGGGGAGCTGTTTTTT
CDR3aa: CASSGTTNTGELFF

j_gene: TRBJ2-2
d_gene: -
v_gene: TRBV28
abundance: many
CDR3nt: TGTGCCAGCAGGGCCCCGTTAGGGACACAGGGCACCGGGGAGCTGTTTTTT
CDR3aa: CASRAPLGTQGTGELFF

j_gene: TRBJ2-5
d_gene: -
v_gene: TRBV21-1
abundance: many
CDR3nt: TGTGCCAGCAGCCGCCGGGACAGGGAGACCCAGTACTTC
CDR3aa: CASSRRDRETQYF

j_gene: TRBJ2-1
d_gene: -
v_gene: TRBV7-2
abundance: -
CDR3nt: TGTGCCAGCACCTTAATTCCCGAGACTGAGCAGTTCTTC
CDR3aa: CASTLIPETEQFF

j_gene: TRBJ2-7
d_gene: TRBD2
v_gene: TRBV3-1
abundance: few
CDR3nt: TGTGCCAGCAGTCTAACTAGCGGGAGATCCAACGAGCAGTACTTC
CDR3aa: CASSLTSGRSNEQYF

j_gene: TRBJ2-3
d_gene: TRBD2
v_gene: TRBV9
abundance: -
CDR3nt: TGTGCCAGCAGCGTAGAACTAGCGGGTCACTTCACAGATACGCAGTATTTT
CDR3aa: CASSVELAGHFTDTQYF

j_gene: TRBJ2-3
d_gene: -
v_gene: TRBV6-5
abundance: many
CDR3nt: TGTGCCAGCAGTTATGGGAACAGCCACACAGATACGCAGTATTTT
CDR3aa: CASSYGNSHTDTQYF

j_gene: TRBJ2-3
d_gene: -
v_gene: TRBV18
abundance: many
CDR3nt: TGTGCCAGCTCACCAATGGGGAGGACAGATACGCAGTATTTT
CDR3aa: CASSPMGRTDTQYF

j_gene: TRBJ2-1
d_gene: -
v_gene: TRBV28
abundance: many
CDR3nt: TGTGCCAGCAGTTTATGGGGCTCCCCTGGGGATGAGCAGTTCTTC
CDR3aa: CASSLWGSPGDEQFF

j_gene: TRBJ2-5
d_gene: TRBD1
v_gene: TRBV14
abundance: few
CDR3nt: TGTGCCAGCAGCAGACAGGGCAGCCCCTACATAGAGACCCAGTACTTC
CDR3aa: CASSRQGSPYIETQYF

j_gene: TRBJ2-3
d_gene: TRBD2
v_gene: TRBV6-1
abundance: -
CDR3nt: TGTGCCAGCCAGGGCGGGAGGCCAAGCACAGATACGCAGTATTTT
CDR3aa: CASQGGRPSTDTQYF

j_gene: TRBJ1-5
d_gene: -
v_gene: TRBV20-1
abundance: few
CDR3nt: TGCAGTGCTAGGAGTGAGTCGGGAATTAGCAATCAGCCCCAGCATTTT
CDR3aa: CSARSESGISNQPQHF

j_gene: TRBJ2-1
d_gene: -
v_gene: TRBV12-3/TRBV12-4
abundance: few
CDR3nt: TGTGCCAGCAGAAAAAACTCCTACAATGAGCAGTTCTTC
CDR3aa: CASRKNSYNEQFF

j_gene: TRBJ2-7
d_gene: TRBD1
v_gene: TRBV10-1
abundance: -
CDR3nt: TGCGCCAGCAGTGAAGACGAAGGACAGGGAGAGCAGTACTTC
CDR3aa: CASSEDEGQGEQYF

j_gene: TRBJ2-2
d_gene: -
v_gene: TRBV4-3
abundance: -
CDR3nt: TGCGCCAGCAGCCGCCAGGCAGCTCCCATCGGGGAGCTGTTTTTT
CDR3aa: CASSRQAAPIGELFF

j_gene: TRBJ2-2
d_gene: TRBD2
v_gene: TRBV6-5
abundance: few
CDR3nt: TGTGCCATCGGGACTAGCGTCGGGGAGCTGTTTTTT
CDR3aa: CAIGTSVGELFF

j_gene: TRBJ1-6
d_gene: TRBD1
v_gene: TRBV14
abundance: -
CDR3nt: TGTGCCAGCAGCCCCCCGACGGGCGACATCCACAGGGGACACTATAATTCACCCCTCCACTTT
CDR3aa: CASSPPTGDIHRGHYNSPLHF